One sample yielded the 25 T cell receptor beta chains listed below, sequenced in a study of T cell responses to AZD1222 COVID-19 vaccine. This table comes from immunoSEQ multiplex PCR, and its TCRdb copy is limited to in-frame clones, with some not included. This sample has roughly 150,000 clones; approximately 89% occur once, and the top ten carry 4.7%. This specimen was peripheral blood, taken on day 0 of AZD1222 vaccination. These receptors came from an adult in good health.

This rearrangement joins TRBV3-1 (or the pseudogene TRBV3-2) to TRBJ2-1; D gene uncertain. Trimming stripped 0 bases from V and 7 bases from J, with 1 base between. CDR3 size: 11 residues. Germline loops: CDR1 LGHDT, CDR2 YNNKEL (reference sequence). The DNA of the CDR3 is TGTGCCAGCAGCCAAGAGAATGAGCAGTTCTTC. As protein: CASSQENEQFF.

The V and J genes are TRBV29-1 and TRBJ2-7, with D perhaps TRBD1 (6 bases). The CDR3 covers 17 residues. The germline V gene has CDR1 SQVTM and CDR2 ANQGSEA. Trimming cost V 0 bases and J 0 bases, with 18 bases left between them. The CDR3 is CSVEESDSKINSYEQYF. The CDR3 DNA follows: TGCAGCGTTGAAGAGTCGGACAGCAAAATTAACTCCTACGAGCAGTACTTC.

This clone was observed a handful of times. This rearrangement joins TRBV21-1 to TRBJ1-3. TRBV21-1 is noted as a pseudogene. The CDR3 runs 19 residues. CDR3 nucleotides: TGTGCCAGCAGCAAAGAAAGGAACCAGGGGGGGTCCTCTGGAAACACCATATATTTT. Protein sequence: CASSKERNQGGSSGNTIYF.

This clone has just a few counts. Here the CDR3 reads CASSLVGTGSYGYTF. CDR3 bases: TGTGCCAGCAGCTTAGTTGGTACAGGGAGCTATGGCTACACCTTC. The rearrangement links TRBV11-2 to TRBJ1-2; perhaps TRBD1 as D (6 bases). Trimming took 1 base from V and 4 from J, leaving 13 bases between them. The germline CDR1 and CDR2 sequences are SGHAT and FQNNGV. The CDR3 covers 15 residues.

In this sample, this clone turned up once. DNA for the CDR3: TGTGCCACCCCGTGGAACTCTGGGGCCAACGTCCTGACTTTC. Translated, it gives CATPWNSGANVLTF. The chain employs TRBV24-1 and TRBJ2-6; D gene uncertain. The CDR3 length is 14 residues. V was trimmed by 9 bases and J by 0 bases, leaving 8 bases between them. Germline V lookup: CDR1 KGHDR, CDR2 SFDVKD.

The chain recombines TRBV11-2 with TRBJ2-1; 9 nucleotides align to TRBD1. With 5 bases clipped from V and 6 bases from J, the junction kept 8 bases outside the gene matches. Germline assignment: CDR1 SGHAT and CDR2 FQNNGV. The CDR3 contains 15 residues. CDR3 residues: CASSPSGQGSNEQFF. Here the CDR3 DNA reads TGTGCCAGCAGCCCCTCCGGACAGGGGTCCAATGAGCAGTTCTTC.

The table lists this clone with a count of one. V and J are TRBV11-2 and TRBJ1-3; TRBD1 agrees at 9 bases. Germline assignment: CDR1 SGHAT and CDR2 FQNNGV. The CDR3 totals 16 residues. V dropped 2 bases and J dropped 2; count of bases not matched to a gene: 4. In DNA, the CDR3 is TGTGCCAGCAGCTTAAGTCGGACAGGGGCTGGAAACACCATATATTTT. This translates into CASSLSRTGAGNTIYF.

CDR3 loop: CASSEGNQIHEQFF. DNA for the CDR3: TGCGCCAGCAGTGAGGGGAACCAGATCCATGAGCAGTTCTTC. The V gene is TRBV10-1, the J gene TRBJ2-1; D unresolved. Germline V gives CDR1 WNHNN, CDR2 SYGVQD (reference sequence). Trimming pared 2 bases from V and 8 bases from J, leaving 13 bases between. The CDR3 is 14 amino acids.

The chain's CDR3 is CASSPRGQGAGNTIYF. The CDR3 DNA reads as TGTGCCAGCTCACCGAGGGGACAGGGGGCTGGAAACACCATATATTTT. J is TRBJ1-3 and V is TRBV18; TRBD1 matches 11 bases. CDR1 KGHSH and CDR2 LQKENI come from the germline V gene. CDR3 length: 16 residues. Trimming took 3 bases from V and 2 from J; bases not matched to a gene: 3.

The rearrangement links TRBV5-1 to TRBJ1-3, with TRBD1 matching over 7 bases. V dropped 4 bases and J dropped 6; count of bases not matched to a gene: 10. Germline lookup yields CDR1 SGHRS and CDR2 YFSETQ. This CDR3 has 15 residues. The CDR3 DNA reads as TGCGCCAGCAGCCCAGGGGACAGCCCCTCAAACACCATATATTTT. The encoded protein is CASSPGDSPSNTIYF.

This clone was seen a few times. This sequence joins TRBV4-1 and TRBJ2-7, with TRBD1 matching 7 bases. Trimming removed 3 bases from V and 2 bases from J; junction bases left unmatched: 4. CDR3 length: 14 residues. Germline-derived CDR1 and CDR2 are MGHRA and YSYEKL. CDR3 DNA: TGCGCCAGCAGCCACCCGGACAGGACCTACGAGCAGTACTTC. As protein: CASSHPDRTYEQYF.

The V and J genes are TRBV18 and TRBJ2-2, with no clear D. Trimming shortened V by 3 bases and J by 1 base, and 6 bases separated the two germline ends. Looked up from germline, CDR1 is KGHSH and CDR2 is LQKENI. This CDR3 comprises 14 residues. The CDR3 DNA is TGTGCCAGCTCACCGACTTGGAACACCGGGGAGCTGTTTTTT. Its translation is CASSPTWNTGELFF.

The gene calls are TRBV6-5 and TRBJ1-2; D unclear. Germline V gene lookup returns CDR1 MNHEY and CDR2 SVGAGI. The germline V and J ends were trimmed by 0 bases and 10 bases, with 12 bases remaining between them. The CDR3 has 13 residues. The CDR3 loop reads CASSYSNGNFYTF. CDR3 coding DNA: TGTGCCAGCAGTTACTCGAACGGGAACTTCTACACCTTC.

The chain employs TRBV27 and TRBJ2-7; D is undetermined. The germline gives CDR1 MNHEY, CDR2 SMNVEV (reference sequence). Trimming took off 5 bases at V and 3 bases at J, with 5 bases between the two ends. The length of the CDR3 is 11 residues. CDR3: CASSTSYEQYF. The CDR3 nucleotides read TGTGCCAGCAGTACGAGCTACGAGCAGTACTTC.

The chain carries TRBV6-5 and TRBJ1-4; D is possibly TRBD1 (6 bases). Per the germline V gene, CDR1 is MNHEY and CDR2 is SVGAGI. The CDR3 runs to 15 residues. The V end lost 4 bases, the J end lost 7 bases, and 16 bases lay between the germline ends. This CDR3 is CASSSMVGGVEKLFF. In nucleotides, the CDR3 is TGTGCCAGCAGTTCGATGGTGGGGGGCGTTGAAAAACTGTTTTTT.

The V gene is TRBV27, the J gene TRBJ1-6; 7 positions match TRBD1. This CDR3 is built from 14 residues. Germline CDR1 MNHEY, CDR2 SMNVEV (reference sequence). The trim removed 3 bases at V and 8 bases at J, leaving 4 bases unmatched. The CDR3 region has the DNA TGTGCCAGCAGTTTGGCCGGGACAGATTCACCCCTCCACTTT. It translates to CASSLAGTDSPLHF.

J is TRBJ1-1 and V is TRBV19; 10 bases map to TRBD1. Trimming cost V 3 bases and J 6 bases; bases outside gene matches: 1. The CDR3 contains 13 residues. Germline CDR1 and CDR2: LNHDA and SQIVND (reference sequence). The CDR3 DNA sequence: TGTGCCAGTAGTATGGGACAGGGGTCTGAAGCTTTCTTT. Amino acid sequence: CASSMGQGSEAFF.

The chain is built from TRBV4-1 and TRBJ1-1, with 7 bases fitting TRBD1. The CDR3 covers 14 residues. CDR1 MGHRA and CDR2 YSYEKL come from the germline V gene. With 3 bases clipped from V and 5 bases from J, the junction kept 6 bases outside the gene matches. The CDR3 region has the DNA TGCGCCAGCAGCCAGATAACAGGGGTAACTGAAGCTTTCTTT. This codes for CASSQITGVTEAFF.

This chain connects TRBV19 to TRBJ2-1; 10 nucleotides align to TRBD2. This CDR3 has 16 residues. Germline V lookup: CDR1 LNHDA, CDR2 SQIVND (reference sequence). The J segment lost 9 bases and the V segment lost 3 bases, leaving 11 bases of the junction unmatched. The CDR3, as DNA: TGTGCCAGTAGTATTCTGAGCGGGGGGGCGATCCTTGAGCAGTTCTTC. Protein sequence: CASSILSGGAILEQFF. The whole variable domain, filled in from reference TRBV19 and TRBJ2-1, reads DGGITQSPKYLFRKEGQNVTLSCEQNLNHDAMYWYRQDPGQGLRLIYYSQIVNDFQKGDIAEGYSVSREKKESFPLTVTSAQKNPTAFYLCASSILSGGAILEQFFGPGTRLTVL.

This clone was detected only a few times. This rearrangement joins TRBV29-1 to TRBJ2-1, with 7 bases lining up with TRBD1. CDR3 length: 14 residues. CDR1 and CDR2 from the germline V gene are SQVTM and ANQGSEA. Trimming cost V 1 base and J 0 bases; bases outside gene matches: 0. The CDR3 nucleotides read TGCAGCGTTGAAGCAGGGGGCTCCTACAATGAGCAGTTCTTC. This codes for CSVEAGGSYNEQFF.

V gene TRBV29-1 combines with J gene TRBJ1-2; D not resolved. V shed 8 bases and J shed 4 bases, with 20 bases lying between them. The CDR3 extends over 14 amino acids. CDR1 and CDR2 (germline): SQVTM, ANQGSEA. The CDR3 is CSSIAPGTSYGYTF. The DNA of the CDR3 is TGCAGCTCAATTGCTCCGGGAACTAGCTATGGCTACACCTTC.

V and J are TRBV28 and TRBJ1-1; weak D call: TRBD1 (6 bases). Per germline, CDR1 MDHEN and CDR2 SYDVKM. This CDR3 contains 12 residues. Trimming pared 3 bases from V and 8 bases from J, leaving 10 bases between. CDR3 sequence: CASSFEGTEAFF. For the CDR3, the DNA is TGTGCCAGCAGTTTCGAGGGGACAGAAGCTTTCTTT.

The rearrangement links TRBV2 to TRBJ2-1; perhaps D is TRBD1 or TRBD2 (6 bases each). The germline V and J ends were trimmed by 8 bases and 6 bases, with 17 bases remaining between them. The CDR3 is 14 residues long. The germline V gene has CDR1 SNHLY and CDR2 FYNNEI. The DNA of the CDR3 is TGTGCCAGCCCCGCCCGGGGGCAACTCAATGAGCAGTTCTTC. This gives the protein CASPARGQLNEQFF.

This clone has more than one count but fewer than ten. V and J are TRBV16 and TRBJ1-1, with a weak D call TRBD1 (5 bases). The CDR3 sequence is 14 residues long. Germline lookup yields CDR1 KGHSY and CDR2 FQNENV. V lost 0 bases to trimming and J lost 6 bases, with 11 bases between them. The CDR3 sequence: CASSQSGGFAEAFF. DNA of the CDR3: TGTGCCAGCAGCCAATCGGGGGGGTTCGCTGAAGCTTTCTTT. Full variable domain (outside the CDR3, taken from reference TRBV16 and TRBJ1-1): GEEVAQTPKHLVRGEGQKAKLYCAPIKGHSYVFWYQQVLKNEFKFLISFQNENVFDETGMPKERFSAKCLPNSPCSLEIQATKLEDSAVYFCASSQSGGFAEAFFGQGTRLTVV.

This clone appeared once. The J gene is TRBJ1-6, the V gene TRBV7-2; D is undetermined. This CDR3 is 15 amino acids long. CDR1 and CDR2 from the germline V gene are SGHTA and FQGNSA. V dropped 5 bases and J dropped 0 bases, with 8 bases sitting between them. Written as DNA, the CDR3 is TGTGCCAGCAGCCTACACAGCTCCTATAATTCACCCCTCCACTTT. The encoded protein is CASSLHSSYNSPLHF. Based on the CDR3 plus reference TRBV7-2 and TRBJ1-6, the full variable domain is GAGVSQSPSNKVTEKGKDVELRCDPISGHTALYWYRQSLGQGLEFLIYFQGNSAPDKSGLPSDRFSAERTGGSVSTLTIQRTQQEDSAVYLCASSLHSSYNSPLHFGNGTRLTVT.